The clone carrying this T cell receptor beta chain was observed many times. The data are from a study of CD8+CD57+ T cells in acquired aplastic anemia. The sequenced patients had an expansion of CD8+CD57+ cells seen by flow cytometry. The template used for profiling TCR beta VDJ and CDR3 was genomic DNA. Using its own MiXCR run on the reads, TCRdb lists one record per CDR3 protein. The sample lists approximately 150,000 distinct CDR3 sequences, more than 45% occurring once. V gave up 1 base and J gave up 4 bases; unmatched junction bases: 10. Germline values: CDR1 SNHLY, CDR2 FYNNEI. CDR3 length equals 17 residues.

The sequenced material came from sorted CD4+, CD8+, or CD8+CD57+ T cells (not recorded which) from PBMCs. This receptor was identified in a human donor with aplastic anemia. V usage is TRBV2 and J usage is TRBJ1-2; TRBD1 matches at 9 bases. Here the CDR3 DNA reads TGTGCCAGCAGTGAAGGGGGGACAGGGACTTGGGTCTATGGCTACACCTTC. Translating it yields CASSEGGTGTWVYGYTF.